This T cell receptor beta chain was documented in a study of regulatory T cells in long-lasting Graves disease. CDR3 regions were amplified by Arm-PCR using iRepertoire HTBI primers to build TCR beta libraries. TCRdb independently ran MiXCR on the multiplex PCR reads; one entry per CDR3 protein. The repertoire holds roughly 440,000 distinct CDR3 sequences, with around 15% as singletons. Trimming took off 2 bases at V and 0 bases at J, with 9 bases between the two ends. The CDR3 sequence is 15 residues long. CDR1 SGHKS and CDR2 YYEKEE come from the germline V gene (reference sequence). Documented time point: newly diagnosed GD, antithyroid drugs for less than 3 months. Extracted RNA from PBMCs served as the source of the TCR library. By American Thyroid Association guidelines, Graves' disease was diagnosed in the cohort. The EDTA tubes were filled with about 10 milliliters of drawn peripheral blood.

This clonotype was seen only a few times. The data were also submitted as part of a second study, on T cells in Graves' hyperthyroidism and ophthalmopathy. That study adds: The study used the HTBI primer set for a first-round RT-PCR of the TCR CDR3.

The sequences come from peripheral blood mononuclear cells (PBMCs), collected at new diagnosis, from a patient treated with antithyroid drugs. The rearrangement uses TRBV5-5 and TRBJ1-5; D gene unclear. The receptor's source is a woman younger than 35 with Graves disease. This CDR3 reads CASSFLLYSNQPQHF. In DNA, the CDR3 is TGTGCCAGCAGCTTTCTTTTATATAGCAATCAGCCCCAGCATTTT.